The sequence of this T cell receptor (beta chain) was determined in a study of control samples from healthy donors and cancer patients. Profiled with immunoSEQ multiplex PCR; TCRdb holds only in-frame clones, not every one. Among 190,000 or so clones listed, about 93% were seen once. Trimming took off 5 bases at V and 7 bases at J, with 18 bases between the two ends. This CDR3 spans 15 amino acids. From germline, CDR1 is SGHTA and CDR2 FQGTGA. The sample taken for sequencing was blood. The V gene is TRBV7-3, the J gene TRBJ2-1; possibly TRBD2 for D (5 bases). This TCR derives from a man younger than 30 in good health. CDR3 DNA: TGTGCCAGCAGCCCCCCGGGGTTCAATACTAATGAGCAGTTCTTC. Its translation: CASSPPGFNTNEQFF. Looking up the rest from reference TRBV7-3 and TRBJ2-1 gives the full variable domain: GAGVSQTPSNKVTEKGKYVELRCDPISGHTALYWYRQSLGQGPEFLIYFQGTGAADDSGLPNDRFFAVRPEGSVSTLKIQRTERGDSAVYLCASSPPGFNTNEQFFGPGTRLTVL.